This T cell receptor (beta chain) stems from a study of vaccination and CD4 T cells after COVID-19. Treatment in this sample: roughly 10-day PBMC culture with coronavirus spike peptide pools or control peptides (ViraFEST assay). This clonotype was found a few times. Its antigen is undetermined. CDR1 is LNHDA, CDR2 SQIVND, per germline (reference sequence). V lost 6 bases, J lost 6 bases, and 18 bases lay in between. The CDR3 has 14 amino acids. At the Johns Hopkins FTIC core, DNA taken from cultured CD4+ T cells was sequenced by way of the Oncomine TCR Beta short-read assay. TCRdb redid the calling of the PCR reads with MiXCR, one entry per CDR3 protein. The table includes about 21,000 distinct CDR3 sequences, approximately 53% detected once.

The chain recombines TRBV19 with TRBJ2-7, with D perhaps matching TRBD1 or TRBD2 (5 bases each). The receptor was isolated from a human donor who had recovered from COVID-19. The sample consisted of CD4+ T cells from blood, cultured in vitro. Written as DNA, the CDR3 is TGTGCCAGTAGCGCCGGGACCCTCGGAGCCGAGCAGTACTTC. Protein sequence: CASSAGTLGAEQYF.